This T cell receptor beta chain was found in a study of spatial heterogeneity in lung cancer. Findings of the study overall: Higher tumor mutation counts went along with higher counts of expanded intratumoral alpha and beta TCRs.

Trimming cost V 4 bases and J 0 bases, with 16 bases left between them. The CDR3 has 18 amino acids. This clonotype is a singleton in its sample. Its antigen is not identified. A library prepared for alpha chains yielded this beta chain as an off-target read; its size is of little meaning. TCRdb re-called the 5' RACE reads through MiXCR, storing one row per CDR3 protein. The sample includes about 250 distinct CDR3 sequences, about half of them seen just once. Stated time point: sample taken at primary tumor resection. The TCR comes from a male donor with early-stage non-small cell lung cancer. The sequencing here drew on lung tumor tissue, taken at surgery. The chain uses TRBV12-3 or TRBV12-4 and TRBJ2-6; D unresolved. CDR3 loop: CASSSLRRLYSGANVLTF. For the CDR3, the DNA is TGTGCCAGCAGTTCATTACGGCGGTTATACTCTGGGGCCAACGTCCTGACTTTC.